One sample yielded the 20 T cell receptor beta chains listed below, sequenced in a study of OX40 agonist ivuxolimab in advanced cancers. Sequenced by immunoSEQ multiplex PCR; TCRdb stores in-frame clones only, minus some. The sample lists tens of thousands of clones; approximately 80% were seen once. Here the sequenced sample was CD4+ or CD8+ T cells sorted from blood, taken in a trial of the OX40 agonist ivuxolimab. Source of these receptors: an adult with an advanced solid tumor such as melanoma, head and neck, liver or kidney cancer.

This chain uses TRBV5-6 with TRBJ1-1; TRBD1 is a possible D gene (5 bases). Trimming left V 1 base short and J 3 bases short, with 13 bases between. The CDR3 is 15 residues long. Germline V gene sequence: CDR1 SGHDT, CDR2 YYEEEE. In nucleotides, the CDR3 is TGTGCCAGCAGCTTGTTGGGTTTGGGGGACACTGAAGCTTTCTTT. Encoded protein: CASSLLGLGDTEAFF.

The chain is built from TRBV5-1 and TRBJ2-3; 11 bases are shared with TRBD2. CDR1 SGHRS and CDR2 YFSETQ come from the germline V gene. This CDR3 contains 16 residues. V shed 3 bases, J shed 2 bases, and the junction held 5 bases outside the gene matches. The CDR3 region has the DNA TGCGCCAGCAGCTCGGGACTAGCGGAACACACAGATACGCAGTATTTT. Translated, it gives CASSSGLAEHTDTQYF.

The chain has TRBV28 and TRBJ2-1; 8 bases are shared with TRBD2. After removal of 10 bases from V and 6 bases from J, the junction contained 8 bases not matched to a gene. Germline CDR1 and CDR2: MDHEN and SYDVKM. The CDR3 contains 13 residues. CDR3: CATQREWGNEQFF. In DNA, the CDR3 is TGTGCCACCCAGCGGGAGTGGGGCAATGAGCAGTTCTTC.

The chain uses TRBV5-1 and TRBJ1-5; the match to TRBD1 covers 7 bases. With V trimmed by 2 bases and J by 0 bases, 5 bases remained unmatched. Germline CDR1 and CDR2: SGHRS and YFSETQ. The CDR3 is made up of 16 amino acids. The CDR3 sequence is CASSLSGTDSNQPQHF. CDR3 DNA sequence: TGCGCCAGCAGCTTAAGCGGGACAGATAGCAATCAGCCCCAGCATTTT. The full variable domain, with the rest looked up from reference TRBV5-1 and TRBJ1-5, is KAGVTQTPRYLIKTRGQQVTLSCSPISGHRSVSWYQQTPGQGLQFLFEYFSETQRNKGNFPGRFSGRQFSNSRSEMNVSTLELGDSALYLCASSLSGTDSNQPQHFGDGTRLSIL.

In nucleotides, the CDR3 is TGTGCCAGCAGCTTAGTGGGGACACCCGGCCATGGCTACACCTTC. Its protein product is CASSLVGTPGHGYTF. The V call is TRBV11-2, the J call TRBJ1-2; TRBD1 is a possible D gene (6 bases). Per germline, CDR1 SGHAT and CDR2 FQNNGV. CDR3 length: 15 residues. The V and J ends lost 1 base and 6 bases respectively, with 15 bases between them. The full variable domain, rest sourced from reference TRBV11-2 and TRBJ1-2, is EAGVAQSPRYKIIEKRQSVAFWCNPISGHATLYWYQQILGQGPKLLIQFQNNGVVDDSQLPKDRFSAERLKGVDSTLKIQPAKLEDSAVYLCASSLVGTPGHGYTFGSGTRLTVV.

V gene TRBV6-6 combines with J gene TRBJ2-5; either TRBD1 or TRBD2 may supply D (6 bases each). CDR3 length: 12 amino acids. Germline V gene data show CDR1 as MNHNY and CDR2 as SVGAGI (reference sequence). V lost 6 bases and J 4 bases, leaving 9 bases between the germline ends. CDR3 DNA: TGTGCCAGCAGGCGGGACACAGAGACCCAGTACTTC. Translated, it gives CASRRDTETQYF.

The chain couples TRBV6-6 to TRBJ2-7, with TRBD1 matching over 7 bases. This CDR3 is 14 amino acids long. Trimming took 5 bases from V and 13 from J; bases not matched to a gene: 17. Germline V CDR1 and CDR2: MNHNY, SVGAGI (reference sequence). Here the CDR3 reads CASSPGGTDVSQYF. The CDR3 nucleotides read TGTGCCAGCAGTCCAGGTGGGACAGACGTTAGTCAATACTTC.

The chain carries TRBV5-1 and TRBJ1-1; 12 nucleotides align to TRBD1. The V gene end was trimmed by 0 bases and the J gene end by 0 bases; junction bases not matched to a gene: 3. The CDR3 is 17 residues long. Germline loops: CDR1 SGHRS, CDR2 YFSETQ. CDR3 DNA sequence: TGCGCCAGCAGCTTGGTGGGACAGGGGGCCATGAACACTGAAGCTTTCTTT. It codes for CASSLVGQGAMNTEAFF.

This clone has more than one count but fewer than ten. The chain links TRBV2 to TRBJ1-2, with 7 bases fitting TRBD1. J was trimmed by 4 bases and V by 10 bases; bases with no gene match: 6. This CDR3 comprises 12 residues. The germline gives CDR1 SNHLY, CDR2 FYNNEI. CDR3 in amino acids: CANGAGGYGYTF. DNA of the CDR3: TGTGCCAATGGGGCAGGGGGCTATGGCTACACCTTC.

The genes are TRBV18 and TRBJ1-2, with 7 bases identical to TRBD1. The CDR3 length is 13 residues. V dropped 5 bases and J dropped 6; count of bases not matched to a gene: 6. CDR1 is KGHSH and CDR2 is LQKENI in the germline V gene. For the CDR3, the DNA is TGTGCCAGCTCATCTGGACAGGTAGATGGCTACACCTTC. Its protein product is CASSSGQVDGYTF.

V gene TRBV5-6 combines with J gene TRBJ2-5, with a weak D call TRBD2 (6 bases). Deletions cut 2 bases from V and 2 bases from J, with 7 bases between. Germline lookup yields CDR1 SGHDT and CDR2 YYEEEE. This CDR3 is built from 13 residues. CDR3: CASSFGTQETQYF. In DNA form, the CDR3 reads TGTGCCAGCAGCTTCGGGACTCAAGAGACCCAGTACTTC.

V is TRBV18 and J is TRBJ2-5; D is perhaps TRBD2 (7 bases). Looked up from germline, CDR1 is KGHSH and CDR2 is LQKENI. Deletions cut 5 bases from V and 5 bases from J, with 15 bases between. The CDR3 contains 14 residues. The CDR3 bases are TGTGCCAGCTCAGACACGGGGGGCGCGGAGACCCAGTACTTC. This codes for CASSDTGGAETQYF.

The rearrangement links TRBV5-1 to TRBJ2-5; the match to TRBD1 covers 10 bases. V shed 2 bases and J 0 bases; nucleotides not matched to a gene: 19. This CDR3 contains 21 residues. From germline, CDR1 is SGHRS and CDR2 YFSETQ. CDR3 in amino acids: CASSFKNAVPGQGRDQETQYF. CDR3 sequence (DNA): TGCGCCAGCAGCTTCAAAAACGCCGTCCCGGGACAGGGGCGCGACCAAGAGACCCAGTACTTC.

The chain carries TRBV5-1 and TRBJ2-3; D is unresolved. The CDR3 has 11 residues. V gave up 3 bases and J gave up 7 bases, with 6 bases separating them. Germline-derived CDR1 and CDR2 are SGHRS and YFSETQ. CDR3 DNA: TGCGCCAGCAGCTCCGATTATACGCAGTATTTT. It translates to CASSSDYTQYF. Variable domain in full (rest from reference TRBV5-1 and TRBJ2-3): KAGVTQTPRYLIKTRGQQVTLSCSPISGHRSVSWYQQTPGQGLQFLFEYFSETQRNKGNFPGRFSGRQFSNSRSEMNVSTLELGDSALYLCASSSDYTQYFGPGTRLTVL.

In its sample, this clone was seen a few times. The rearrangement joins TRBV6-1 to TRBJ1-5; D may be TRBD1 (5 bases). This CDR3 spans 15 amino acids. V was cut by 5 bases and J by 6 bases, with 17 bases left in between. In germline, CDR1 is MNHNS, CDR2 SASEGT. The CDR3 coding sequence is TGTGCCAGCAGTCCCGTGGGGGGGGTCGGTCAGCCCCAGCATTTT. This sequence encodes CASSPVGGVGQPQHF.

The rearrangement joins TRBV5-1 to TRBJ2-1, with 8 bases lining up with TRBD1. The germline V gene has CDR1 SGHRS and CDR2 YFSETQ. There are 15 residues in the CDR3. Unmatched junction bases numbered 6, after V lost 3 bases and J lost 4 bases. The CDR3 spells CASSSATGDYNEQFF. For the CDR3, the DNA is TGCGCCAGCAGCTCGGCGACAGGGGATTACAATGAGCAGTTCTTC.

The chain combines TRBV10-2 with TRBJ1-5; TRBD1 is a possible D gene (6 bases). The germline V and J ends were trimmed by 5 bases and 5 bases, with 13 bases remaining between them. The germline V gene has CDR1 WSHSY and CDR2 SAAADI. This CDR3 region has 14 residues. The CDR3 coding sequence is TGCGCCAGCAGTCCTGGACAGCTCTATCAGCCCCAGCATTTT. It specifies CASSPGQLYQPQHF.

The V gene is TRBV19, the J gene TRBJ1-1, with 7 bases lining up with TRBD1. Germline V lookup: CDR1 LNHDA, CDR2 SQIVND (reference sequence). The CDR3 runs to 15 residues. The J segment lost 0 bases and the V segment lost 5 bases, leaving 6 bases of the junction unmatched. The CDR3 loop is CASSGGTAMNTEAFF. In DNA form, the CDR3 reads TGTGCCAGTAGTGGCGGGACAGCCATGAACACTGAAGCTTTCTTT.

The V call is TRBV20-1, the J call TRBJ2-7; D is unclear. V was clipped by 3 bases and J by 2 bases, with 5 bases between them. CDR1 is DFQATT, CDR2 SNEGSKA, per germline (reference sequence). The CDR3 consists of 11 residues. CDR3 bases: TGCAGTGCTAGGGATGCCTACGAGCAGTACTTC. This translates into CSARDAYEQYF.

This clone has a handful of counts. V gene TRBV19 combines with J gene TRBJ1-2; 7 bases fit TRBD1. From germline, CDR1 is LNHDA and CDR2 SQIVND (reference sequence). The V gene end was trimmed by 5 bases and the J gene end by 4 bases; junction bases not matched to a gene: 13. This CDR3 has 16 residues. CDR3 loop: CASSPLRGSGVYGYTF. The CDR3 DNA sequence: TGTGCCAGTAGTCCTCTCAGGGGGTCCGGGGTCTATGGCTACACCTTC.